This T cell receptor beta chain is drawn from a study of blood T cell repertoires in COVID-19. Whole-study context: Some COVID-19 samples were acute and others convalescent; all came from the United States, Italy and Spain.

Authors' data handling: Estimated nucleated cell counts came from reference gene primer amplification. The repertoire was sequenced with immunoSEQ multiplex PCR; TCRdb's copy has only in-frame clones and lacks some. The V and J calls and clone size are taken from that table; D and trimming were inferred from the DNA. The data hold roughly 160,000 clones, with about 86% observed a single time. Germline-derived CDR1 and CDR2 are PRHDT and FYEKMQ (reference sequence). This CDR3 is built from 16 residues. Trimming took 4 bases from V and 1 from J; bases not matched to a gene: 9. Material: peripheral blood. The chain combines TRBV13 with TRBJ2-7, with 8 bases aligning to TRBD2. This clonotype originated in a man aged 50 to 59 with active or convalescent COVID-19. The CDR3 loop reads CASSSPRAGASYEQYF. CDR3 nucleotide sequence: TGTGCCAGCAGCTCCCCTAGAGCGGGGGCGTCCTACGAGCAGTACTTC.